This T cell receptor (beta chain) was observed in a study of shared clonotypes between healthy human individuals. Across the study: Three plates each covered CD4 naive and memory; CD8 naive two, CD8 memory one. Regarding the study as a whole: Unshared clonotypes carried lower generation probabilities than those common to all four donors.

Profiled with immunoSEQ multiplex PCR; TCRdb holds only in-frame clones, not every one. The sample includes a few million clones, around 94% of them seen just once. As for this clone: As yet, its antigen is unknown.

The CDR3 runs to 13 residues. Each of the donors was a healthy adult who was HIV-negative and had not had a recent acute infection or vaccination. CD4+ cells yielded CD45RA+ naive and CD45RA-negative memory subsets. This receptor was identified in a man between 18 and 29 years old in good health. Sample: naive CD4+ T cells sorted from blood. The subset denotes: CD45RA+ positively selected. The gene calls are TRBV21-1 and TRBJ2-7; TRBD2 reflects the table's D call only, with no check against the DNA. TRBV21-1 is noted as a pseudogene. Here the CDR3 reads CASSKLAFHEQYF. DNA of the CDR3: TGTGCCAGCAGCAAACTAGCTTTCCACGAGCAGTACTTC.